A single sample is the source of the 4 T cell receptor beta chains below, sequenced in a study of regulatory T cells in long-lasting Graves disease. iRepertoire HTBI primers and Arm-PCR of CDR3 regions built TCR beta libraries. TCRdb fed the multiplex PCR reads into MiXCR, producing one record per CDR3 protein. The sample holds about 220,000 distinct CDR3 sequences; roughly 19% are singletons and the top ten take about 12%. Time point in this sample: newly diagnosed GD, antithyroid drugs for less than 3 months. RNA from PBMCs was the source of the TCR library. A further study also used this sample, focusing on T cells in Graves' hyperthyroidism and ophthalmopathy.

Sequencing used peripheral blood mononuclear cells (PBMCs), obtained at new diagnosis, from a patient treated with antithyroid drugs. These receptors were taken from a woman aged 25 to 45 with Graves disease.

This clonotype occurred many times. The chain has TRBV5-1 and TRBJ2-5; D remains ambiguous. The germline V gene has CDR1 SGHRS and CDR2 YFSETQ. V lost 4 bases and J 0 bases, leaving 10 bases between the germline ends. The CDR3 runs to 14 residues. The CDR3 sequence is CASSPLLDQETQYF. In DNA form, the CDR3 reads TGCGCCAGCAGCCCACTGCTGGACCAAGAGACCCAGTACTTC. Full variable domain (rest looked up from reference TRBV5-1 and TRBJ2-5): KAGVTQTPRYLIKTRGQQVTLSCSPISGHRSVSWYQQTPGQGLQFLFEYFSETQRNKGNFPGRFSGRQFSNSRSEMNVSTLELGDSALYLCASSPLLDQETQYFGPGTRLLVL.

This clonotype showed up many times. The chain is built from TRBV20-1 and TRBJ2-1; 9 bases map to TRBD2. Germline V lookup: CDR1 DFQATT, CDR2 SNEGSKA (reference sequence). With 2 bases clipped from V and 4 bases from J, the junction kept 9 bases outside the gene matches. The CDR3 is made up of 16 amino acids. The CDR3 protein is CSARPPGLAQYNEQFF. For the CDR3, the DNA is TGCAGTGCTAGACCGCCGGGACTAGCCCAATACAATGAGCAGTTCTTC.

There are many counts of this clonotype. The chain has TRBV11-2 and TRBJ2-4, with D unresolved. Germline V gene lookup returns CDR1 SGHAT and CDR2 FQNNGV. Trimming shortened V by 5 bases and J by 0 bases, and 20 bases separated the two germline ends. This CDR3 contains 18 residues. The CDR3 reads CASSPFRITVSAKNIQYF. The CDR3, as DNA: TGTGCCAGCAGCCCTTTTCGTATCACAGTGTCAGCCAAAAACATTCAGTACTTC.

The rearrangement uses TRBV9 and TRBJ1-3; maybe TRBD1 (6 bases). V was pared by 0 bases and J by 4 bases, with 14 bases between. The CDR3 runs 16 residues. Germline V gene sequence: CDR1 SGDLS, CDR2 YYNGEE. CDR3 in amino acids: CASSVVMRGLGNTIYF. DNA of the CDR3: TGTGCCAGCAGCGTAGTGATGCGGGGGCTCGGAAACACCATATATTTT.